The clone carrying this TCR beta chain was detected a few times. Its antigen remains unidentified. Clones were sequenced by immunoSEQ multiplex PCR, and TCRdb holds only the in-frame ones, with some missing. This sample has 1,500 to 2,000 clones, with 26% found just once. The data were obtained in a study of T cells in localized non-small cell lung cancer. Germline CDR1 reads MNHGY; CDR2 reads SAAAGT. V gave up 6 bases and J gave up 3 bases, with 6 bases separating them. The CDR3 loop spans 12 amino acids. Study results and caveats: Adjacent lung had a median approximately 57 of the 100 largest tumor clones.

Specimen: lung tumor tissue, collected before any cancer treatment. The chain links TRBV6-8 to TRBJ1-5; the D is unclear. This receptor was taken from a woman aged 40-69 years with stage II lung adenocarcinoma. The CDR3 loop is CASRAPNQPQHF. The CDR3, as DNA: TGTGCCAGCAGGGCACCCAATCAGCCCCAGCATTTT.